This T cell receptor beta chain was captured by sequencing in a study of T cell repertoires in cytomegalovirus infection. This clonotype was counted at least ten times. The CDR3 spans 14 residues. The germline V and J ends were trimmed by 5 bases and 5 bases, with 15 bases remaining between them. Germline V gene data show CDR1 as SGHTA and CDR2 as FQGNSA. TCRdb analysed the reads with MiXCR anew, one entry per CDR3 protein. The sample holds about 240,000 distinct CDR3 sequences, about 12% seen once. The chain is built from TRBV7-2 and TRBJ2-5, with a possible D match to TRBD2 (7 bases). Sequenced input: PBMCs. The source is a human donor in good health (CMV status not recorded). Some clones in this sample may be carry-over from other donors' samples. For the CDR3, the DNA is TGTGCCAGCAGCCGGGGGGCTTGGGGGGAGACCCAGTACTTC. As protein: CASSRGAWGETQYF. The full variable domain, completed using reference TRBV7-2 and TRBJ2-5, is GAGVSQSPSNKVTEKGKDVELRCDPISGHTALYWYRQSLGQGLEFLIYFQGNSAPDKSGLPSDRFSAERTGGSVSTLTIQRTQQEDSAVYLCASSRGAWGETQYFGPGTRLLVL.